These 31 T cell receptor beta chains were sequenced from one sample in a study of OX40 agonist ivuxolimab in advanced cancers. Generated by immunoSEQ multiplex PCR, the TCRdb table keeps only in-frame clones and is missing some. The data hold more than 55,000 clones, with about 85% observed a single time. Sequenced here: CD4+ or CD8+ T cells sorted from blood, sampled in a trial of the OX40 agonist ivuxolimab. The receptors were gathered from an adult with an advanced solid tumor such as melanoma, head and neck, liver or kidney cancer.

The chain carries TRBV29-1 and TRBJ1-2; D may be TRBD1 (5 bases). CDR1 is SQVTM, CDR2 ANQGSEA, per germline. The V and J ends lost 7 bases and 7 bases respectively, with 19 bases between them. This CDR3 region has 13 residues. The CDR3: CSADRGLLAGYTF. CDR3 sequence (DNA): TGCAGCGCCGATAGGGGACTCTTGGCTGGCTACACCTTC.

This sequence joins TRBV18 and TRBJ1-1; D is perhaps TRBD1 (5 bases). This CDR3 spans 14 amino acids. CDR1 and CDR2 from the germline V gene are KGHSH and LQKENI. Trimming took off 4 bases at V and 4 bases at J, with 13 bases between the two ends. Here the CDR3 reads CASSQGLVSTEAFF. The DNA of the CDR3 is TGTGCCAGCTCACAGGGGTTGGTAAGCACTGAAGCTTTCTTT.

The rearrangement uses TRBV9 and TRBJ2-3; TRBD1 or TRBD2 may be the D gene (5 bases each). CDR3 length equals 16 residues. In germline, CDR1 is SGDLS, CDR2 YYNGEE. Trimming pared 2 bases from V and 4 bases from J, leaving 17 bases between. CDR3 nucleotide sequence: TGTGCCAGCAGCGTCAACCAGCGGACACAGGCAGATACGCAGTATTTT. Translation: CASSVNQRTQADTQYF.

This chain links TRBV27 with TRBJ2-5; D is possibly TRBD1 (5 bases). The end of the DNA is better explained by TRBJ2-7, so the J call may be wrong. There are 13 residues in the CDR3. Looked up from germline, CDR1 is MNHEY and CDR2 is SMNVEV (reference sequence). The CDR3 bases are TGTGCCAGCAGCCAAGGACATCCCTACGAGCAGTACTTC. Its translation is CASSQGHPYEQYF.

The chain carries TRBV2 and TRBJ2-5, with 7 nucleotides matching TRBD1. Per the germline V gene, CDR1 is SNHLY and CDR2 is FYNNEI. The CDR3 contains 13 residues. J gave up 1 base and V 5 bases, and 1 base lay outside the gene matches. DNA of the CDR3: TGTGCCAGCAGTCGGGACAGCCAAGAGACCCAGTACTTC. This codes for CASSRDSQETQYF.

V usage is TRBV5-1 and J usage is TRBJ2-1; D possibly corresponds to TRBD2 (6 bases). Germline values: CDR1 SGHRS, CDR2 YFSETQ. The ends were cut back, 4 bases at V and 2 bases at J, with 19 bases in the middle. CDR3 length: 17 residues. This CDR3 reads CASSPGGAGRPYNEQFF. In nucleotides, the CDR3 is TGCGCCAGCAGCCCCGGGGGAGCGGGCCGCCCCTACAATGAGCAGTTCTTC.

The chain carries TRBV6-5 and TRBJ1-1; 7 bases are shared with TRBD1. CDR1 is MNHEY, CDR2 SVGAGI, per germline. The trim removed 4 bases at V and 1 base at J, leaving 3 bases unmatched. The CDR3 covers 14 residues. The CDR3: CASSFDRENTEAFF. CDR3 DNA sequence: TGTGCCAGCAGTTTCGACAGGGAGAACACTGAAGCTTTCTTT.

The chain joins TRBV11-3 to TRBJ1-5; 7 bases map to TRBD1. Germline lookup yields CDR1 SGHNT and CDR2 YENEEA. The CDR3 has 14 residues. Trimming cost V 1 base and J 6 bases; bases outside gene matches: 3. The CDR3: CASSLVDRAQPQHF. The CDR3 region has the DNA TGTGCCAGCAGCTTAGTAGACAGGGCTCAGCCCCAGCATTTT.

The genes are TRBV10-3 and TRBJ2-7; the D is unclear. Per the germline V gene, CDR1 is ENHRY and CDR2 is SYGVKD. The CDR3 runs 13 residues. The V end lost 3 bases, the J end lost 0 bases, and 6 bases lay between the germline ends. CDR3 in DNA: TGTGCCATCAGTGATGTGAGCTCCTACGAGCAGTACTTC. Translating it yields CAISDVSSYEQYF.

The DNA for the CDR3 is TGTGCCATCAGTAGGCAGACAGGCACCACAGATACGCAGTATTTT. It specifies CAISRQTGTTDTQYF. The rearrangement uses TRBV10-3 and TRBJ2-3, with D maybe TRBD1 (6 bases). Trimming shortened V by 5 bases and J by 2 bases, and 14 bases separated the two germline ends. Germline CDR1 reads ENHRY; CDR2 reads SYGVKD. CDR3 length: 15 amino acids.

The V gene is TRBV9, the J gene TRBJ1-1; D uncertain. Germline CDR1 reads SGDLS; CDR2 reads YYNGEE. CDR3 length: 14 residues. V lost 2 bases and J 0 bases, leaving 8 bases between the germline ends. The CDR3 bases are TGTGCCAGCAGCGTCAAAGGTGTGAACACTGAAGCTTTCTTT. Its translation is CASSVKGVNTEAFF.

This chain uses TRBV27 with TRBJ2-6; 10 bases align to TRBD1. CDR1 MNHEY and CDR2 SMNVEV come from the germline V gene (reference sequence). The CDR3 consists of 17 residues. Unmatched junction bases numbered 7, after V lost 5 bases and J lost 3 bases. The CDR3 sequence: CASSTRQGASGANVLTF. CDR3 in DNA: TGTGCCAGCAGTACCCGACAGGGGGCGAGTGGGGCCAACGTCCTGACTTTC.

V gene TRBV5-1 combines with J gene TRBJ2-3; D could derive from TRBD1 or TRBD2 (5 bases each). Germline-derived CDR1 and CDR2 are SGHRS and YFSETQ. Trimming cost V 4 bases and J 2 bases, with 14 bases left between them. This CDR3 contains 15 residues. The DNA for the CDR3 is TGCGCCAGCAGCCCGGGACGCGCGAACACAGATACGCAGTATTTT. It encodes CASSPGRANTDTQYF.

The rearrangement uses TRBV19 and TRBJ1-1; 8 bases agree with TRBD1. Per germline, CDR1 LNHDA and CDR2 SQIVND (reference sequence). Trimming cost V 2 bases and J 7 bases; bases outside gene matches: 12. This CDR3 has 16 amino acids. The CDR3 bases are TGTGCCAGTAGTATATCTTTCGGGACAGGTGTCGATGAAGCTTTCTTT. Translation: CASSISFGTGVDEAFF.

In this sample, this clone turned up a few times. The rearrangement joins TRBV2 to TRBJ1-5; TRBD1 matches at 12 bases. CDR1 SNHLY and CDR2 FYNNEI come from the germline V gene. V dropped 5 bases and J dropped 0; count of bases not matched to a gene: 8. The CDR3 has 18 residues. Here the CDR3 DNA reads TGTGCCAGCAGTACCCGGGGACAGGGGGCGGATAGCAATCAGCCCCAGCATTTT. Encoded protein: CASSTRGQGADSNQPQHF.

J is TRBJ2-7 and V is TRBV29-1; 8 bases map to TRBD2. Looked up from germline, CDR1 is SQVTM and CDR2 is ANQGSEA. V was pared by 6 bases and J by 2 bases, with 9 bases of the junction left unmatched. This CDR3 region has 14 residues. The CDR3 region has the DNA TGCAGCGTGAGTCTCCGGGGGGGGGCCTACGAGCAGTACTTC. It is translated as CSVSLRGGAYEQYF.

V gene TRBV7-3 combines with J gene TRBJ2-2; unclear D gene. Germline CDR1 and CDR2: SGHTA and FQGTGA. CDR3 length: 16 amino acids. The ends were cut back, 1 base at V and 4 bases at J, with 13 bases in the middle. CDR3 sequence reads: CASSLSSAPSTGELFF. CDR3 nucleotides: TGTGCCAGCAGCTTAAGTTCAGCGCCGTCCACCGGGGAGCTGTTTTTT.

As to this clone: In the same sample, other DNA sequences code for this CDR3. V and J are TRBV9 and TRBJ2-3; the D gene is possibly TRBD2 (7 bases). Trimming removed 0 bases from V and 0 bases from J, with 11 bases in between. There are 16 residues in the CDR3. CDR1 and CDR2 from the germline V gene are SGDLS and YYNGEE. CDR3 protein: CASSVAGGGSTDTQYF. CDR3 nucleotide sequence: TGTGCCAGCAGCGTAGCTGGGGGGGGCAGCACAGATACGCAGTATTTT.

The chain is built from TRBV28 and TRBJ1-2; 7 positions agree with TRBD1. Germline V lookup: CDR1 MDHEN, CDR2 SYDVKM. The CDR3 runs to 16 residues. V gave up 5 bases and J gave up 0 bases; unmatched junction bases: 9. The CDR3: CASSQPGQIANYGYTF. In DNA, the CDR3 is TGTGCCAGCAGTCAACCGGGACAGATAGCTAACTATGGCTACACCTTC.

The V call is TRBV6-6, the J call TRBJ2-7, with 12 bases that match TRBD2. CDR3 length: 14 amino acids. Per germline, CDR1 MNHNY and CDR2 SVGAGI (reference sequence). The ends lost 6 bases at V and 4 bases at J; junction bases unmatched: 4. The DNA for the CDR3 is TGTGCCAGCAGAACTAGCGGGAGGTTATACGAGCAGTACTTC. It encodes CASRTSGRLYEQYF.

The rearrangement links TRBV2 to TRBJ2-2; no clear D. The CDR3 loop spans 13 amino acids. The germline CDR1 and CDR2 sequences are SNHLY and FYNNEI. V dropped 10 bases and J dropped 0 bases, with 9 bases sitting between them. The CDR3 sequence: CAIQETNTGELFF. The CDR3 DNA reads TGTGCCATTCAGGAGACGAACACCGGGGAGCTGTTTTTT.

This clone was seen more than once but under ten times. The chain recombines TRBV12-2 with TRBJ2-3; TRBD1 is the table's D call and was not checked against the DNA. TRBV12-2 counts as a pseudogene. The CDR3 loop spans 18 amino acids. CDR3 region: CASRPCGTGGFLADTQYF. The DNA for the CDR3 is TGTGCAAGTCGCCCGTGCGGGACAGGGGGTTTCCTTGCGGATACGCAGTATTTT.

The rearrangement joins TRBV15 to TRBJ2-3; D remains unclear. Trimming pared 2 bases from V and 2 bases from J, leaving 17 bases between. CDR3 size: 17 residues. From germline, CDR1 is LNHNV and CDR2 YYDKDF (reference sequence). The CDR3 DNA sequence: TGTGCCACCAGCAGACAGAGATCACTAATCCACACAGATACGCAGTATTTT. It yields the protein CATSRQRSLIHTDTQYF.

V gene TRBV27 combines with J gene TRBJ2-7; tentatively, D is TRBD2 (5 bases). Germline V gene sequence: CDR1 MNHEY, CDR2 SMNVEV (reference sequence). CDR3 length: 14 residues. V was cut by 0 bases and J by 7 bases, with 13 bases left in between. CDR3 nucleotide sequence: TGTGCCAGCAGTTTATCGGTACTAGGTTCTGAGCAGTACTTC. It codes for CASSLSVLGSEQYF.

The V gene is TRBV5-6, the J gene TRBJ1-6, with 8 bases that match TRBD1. The CDR3 has 14 amino acids. CDR1 is SGHDT, CDR2 YYEEEE, per germline. The ends lost 4 bases at V and 9 bases at J; junction bases unmatched: 6. CDR3 sequence: CASSIRGRGSPLHF. In DNA form, the CDR3 reads TGTGCCAGCAGCATCAGGGGGCGCGGTTCACCCCTCCACTTT.

The V and J genes are TRBV10-2 and TRBJ1-1; no clear D gene. Germline CDR1 and CDR2: WSHSY and SAAADI. This CDR3 has 15 amino acids. Between the trimmed V and J ends, which lost 6 bases and 1 base, there was a span of 15 bases. CDR3 bases: TGCGCCAGCAGCAAAGTCGGTGGCCAGAACACTGAAGCTTTCTTT. Translation gives CASSKVGGQNTEAFF.

This clone was seen a single time. CDR3: CATGGVSTDTQYF. The CDR3 DNA reads TGTGCCACCGGGGGGGTTAGCACAGATACGCAGTATTTT. This chain joins TRBV10-3 and TRBJ2-3; 8 nucleotides line up with TRBD2. The CDR3 contains 13 residues. J lost 0 bases, V lost 10 bases, and 3 bases had no gene match. The germline V gene encodes CDR1 ENHRY and CDR2 SYGVKD.

In nucleotides, the CDR3 is TGTGCCAGCAGCACACCGGGACGGAGGGGTTGGGAGACCCAGTACTTC. Its protein is CASSTPGRRGWETQYF. The rearrangement joins TRBV7-9 to TRBJ2-5, with D maybe TRBD2 (6 bases). Trimming pared 5 bases from V and 5 bases from J, leaving 21 bases between. There are 16 residues in the CDR3. Germline V gene sequence: CDR1 SEHNR, CDR2 FQNEAQ (reference sequence).

V and J are TRBV5-4 and TRBJ1-2; D unresolved. Germline lookup yields CDR1 SGHNT and CDR2 YYREEE (reference sequence). The V end was cut by 5 bases, the J end by 2 bases, with 10 bases between. The CDR3 has 13 residues. The CDR3 spells CASRTVGNYGYTF. The CDR3 nucleotides are TGTGCCAGCAGAACGGTTGGGAACTATGGCTACACCTTC.

The genes are TRBV19 and TRBJ1-1; TRBD1 might be the D (5 bases). The V end was cut by 6 bases, the J end by 4 bases, with 12 bases between. The CDR3 spans 13 residues. Germline assignment: CDR1 LNHDA and CDR2 SQIVND (reference sequence). DNA of the CDR3: TGTGCCAGTAGGACGACAGAGAGCACTGAAGCTTTCTTT. Translation gives CASRTTESTEAFF.

The chain joins TRBV6-1 to TRBJ2-2; no definite D call. Germline lookup yields CDR1 MNHNS and CDR2 SASEGT. V dropped 2 bases and J dropped 6 bases, with 7 bases sitting between them. This CDR3 is built from 13 residues. DNA of the CDR3: TGTGCCAGCAGTGAATGGGTAGCCGGGGAGCTGTTTTTT. Translating gives CASSEWVAGELFF.